This T cell receptor beta chain was found in a study of cytomegalovirus exposure and HLA in healthy donors. Sequencing was performed with immunoSEQ multiplex PCR; in TCRdb, only in-frame clones are kept and a portion is missing. The data show roughly 120,000 clones, about 82% seen once. A single count supports this clone. Its cognate antigen is unknown. Germline V gene lookup returns CDR1 GTSNPN and CDR2 SVGIG (reference sequence). J gave up 1 base and V 2 bases, and 3 bases lay outside the gene matches. The CDR3 contains 14 residues. Study results and limitations: With high specificity and sensitivity, the classifier reportedly diagnosed cytomegalovirus status.

This TCR was sampled from a man aged 18 to 30 in good health and CMV-seronegative. Material: PBMCs. This sequence joins TRBV30 and TRBJ2-3; 7 positions agree with TRBD2. The CDR3 DNA reads as TGTGCCTGGAGTACCCGGGGGGGCACAGATACGCAGTATTTT. Its protein is CAWSTRGGTDTQYF. Complete variable domain (other parts from reference TRBV30 and TRBJ2-3): SQTIHQWPATLVQPVGSPLSLECTVEGTSNPNLYWYRQAAGRGLQLLFYSVGIGQISSEVPQNLSASRPQDRQFILSSKKLLLSDSGFYLCAWSTRGGTDTQYFGPGTRLTVL.